This TCR beta chain was retrieved from a study of cytomegalovirus exposure and HLA in healthy donors. CDR1 and CDR2 (germline): SGHRS, YFSETQ. The CDR3 extends over 13 amino acids. Trimming left V 3 bases short and J 0 bases short, with 6 bases between. PCR involved 60 Vbeta and 13 Jbeta primers. The protocol was immunoSEQ multiplex PCR, while the TCRdb copy is restricted to in-frame clones and leaves out a portion. In the table there are fewer than 85,000 clones, over 60% of which are singletons. Concerning this clone: Its cognate antigen is unknown.

The study, taken as a whole, reports: Among donors in an Asian-associated ancestry cluster, a later analysis reportedly found fewer N-insertions than the roughly 680-donor mean.

This TCR derives from a woman in her thirties or forties in good health and CMV-seropositive. The rearrangement links TRBV5-1 to TRBJ1-1; D unclear. The source material was PBMCs. The CDR3: CASSSSLNTEAFF. CDR3 nucleotides: TGCGCCAGCAGCTCGAGCCTGAACACTGAAGCTTTCTTT.